These 30 T cell receptor beta chains originate from one sample sequenced in a study of blood T cell repertoires in COVID-19. TCRdb keeps only in-frame clones here, not all; method: immunoSEQ multiplex PCR. The table has about 98,000 clones, around 85% seen once; the top ten hold approximately 11%. Sequenced sample: peripheral blood. The receptors here all came from an elderly woman with acute or convalescent COVID-19.

The chain has TRBV28 and TRBJ1-2; the D gene is possibly TRBD1 (5 bases). Germline V gene lookup returns CDR1 MDHEN and CDR2 SYDVKM. The length of the CDR3 is 15 residues. V was trimmed by 1 base and J by 7 bases, leaving 16 bases between them. Here the CDR3 DNA reads TGTGCCAGCAGTTTATCGATCGAGGGGCGGGGTGGCTACACCTTC. Amino acid sequence: CASSLSIEGRGGYTF.

The sample holds a few counts of this clone. The rearrangement joins TRBV6-5 to TRBJ1-2, with TRBD1 matching 7 bases. J lost 4 bases, V lost 4 bases, and 3 bases had no gene match. The CDR3 loop spans 13 amino acids. In germline, CDR1 is MNHEY, CDR2 SVGAGI. The CDR3 bases are TGTGCCAGCAGTTTCGCAGGGGGCTATGGCTACACCTTC. Translation gives CASSFAGGYGYTF.

This chain connects TRBV30 to TRBJ2-2; tentatively, D is TRBD1 (6 bases). Trimming shortened V by 4 bases and J by 6 bases, and 12 bases separated the two germline ends. There are 13 residues in the CDR3. Germline loops: CDR1 GTSNPN, CDR2 SVGIG (reference sequence). CDR3 DNA: TGTGCCTGGACCCGGACAGTAGCCGGGGAGCTGTTTTTT. It specifies CAWTRTVAGELFF.

V is TRBV6-2 or TRBV6-3 and J is TRBJ1-5; 11 bases align to TRBD1. Trimming removed 6 bases from V and 2 bases from J; junction bases left unmatched: 12. CDR3 length: 18 amino acids. Germline V CDR1 and CDR2: MNHEY, SVGEGT. The CDR3 sequence is CASSSQGQGALGNQPQHF. In DNA, the CDR3 is TGTGCCAGCAGCTCCCAAGGACAGGGGGCGTTGGGCAATCAGCCCCAGCATTTT.

V gene TRBV5-4 combines with J gene TRBJ2-5; 14 bases agree with TRBD2. V lost 4 bases and J lost 4; bases outside the gene matches: 9. The CDR3 extends over 17 amino acids. Germline V gene sequence: CDR1 SGHNT, CDR2 YYREEE (reference sequence). The CDR3 protein is CASSHPTGTSGGETQYF. Written as DNA, the CDR3 is TGTGCCAGCAGCCATCCTACCGGGACTAGCGGGGGAGAGACCCAGTACTTC.

The CDR3 region is CASKVEGGNTEAFF. The DNA of the CDR3 is TGTGCCAGCAAGGTGGAAGGAGGGAACACTGAAGCTTTCTTT. This rearrangement joins TRBV11-2 to TRBJ1-1; D gene unclear. The CDR3 has 14 amino acids. Germline CDR1 and CDR2: SGHAT and FQNNGV. Deletions cut 7 bases from V and 1 base from J, with 13 bases between. Together with reference TRBV11-2 and TRBJ1-1, the CDR3 gives the full variable domain: EAGVAQSPRYKIIEKRQSVAFWCNPISGHATLYWYQQILGQGPKLLIQFQNNGVVDDSQLPKDRFSAERLKGVDSTLKIQPAKLEDSAVYLCASKVEGGNTEAFFGQGTRLTVV.

The chain couples TRBV7-9 to TRBJ1-1; unclear D gene. CDR3 length equals 15 residues. Trimming took 4 bases from V and 2 from J, leaving 14 bases between them. Germline CDR1 is SEHNR and CDR2 is FQNEAQ (reference sequence). The CDR3 DNA reads TGTGCCAGCAGCTCCCCTCTTAAGCTCAACACTGAAGCTTTCTTT. As protein: CASSSPLKLNTEAFF.

The rearrangement uses TRBV24-1 and TRBJ2-2; possibly TRBD1 for D (6 bases). Germline lookup yields CDR1 KGHDR and CDR2 SFDVKD. The germline V and J ends were trimmed by 2 bases and 6 bases, with 15 bases remaining between them. This CDR3 contains 16 residues. CDR3 protein: CATSDSGATYAGELFF. CDR3 nucleotides: TGTGCCACCAGTGATTCAGGGGCCACTTATGCCGGGGAGCTGTTTTTT.

This clone appeared once. V usage is TRBV27 and J usage is TRBJ2-3; 10 positions match TRBD1. CDR1 and CDR2 from the germline V gene are MNHEY and SMNVEV (reference sequence). There are 16 residues in the CDR3. With 6 bases clipped from V and 4 bases from J, the junction kept 10 bases outside the gene matches. The CDR3 nucleotides read TGTGCCAGCAGCCTAAGGGGGACAGGGGTTCCAGATACGCAGTATTTT. Protein product: CASSLRGTGVPDTQYF.

This CDR3 is CAGQFSGNTIYF. CDR3 in DNA: TGTGCCGGACAATTCTCTGGAAACACCATATATTTT. The chain has TRBV21-1 and TRBJ1-3; the listed D gene, TRBD1, was not tested against the DNA. TRBV21-1 is assigned pseudogene status. CDR3 length: 12 residues.

This chain joins TRBV11-2 and TRBJ1-1, with 8 bases identical to TRBD1. Per the germline V gene, CDR1 is SGHAT and CDR2 is FQNNGV. V shed 2 bases, J shed 7 bases, and the junction held 3 bases outside the gene matches. The CDR3 length is 13 residues. The CDR3 region is CASSLFGQGEAFF. The CDR3 DNA sequence: TGTGCCAGCAGCTTATTTGGACAGGGTGAAGCTTTCTTT. The full variable domain, with the rest looked up from reference TRBV11-2 and TRBJ1-1, is EAGVAQSPRYKIIEKRQSVAFWCNPISGHATLYWYQQILGQGPKLLIQFQNNGVVDDSQLPKDRFSAERLKGVDSTLKIQPAKLEDSAVYLCASSLFGQGEAFFGQGTRLTVV.

The V call is TRBV10-3, the J call TRBJ1-5; D may be TRBD1 (6 bases). The CDR3 consists of 14 residues. The V and J ends lost 2 bases and 6 bases respectively, with 11 bases between them. CDR1 is ENHRY, CDR2 SYGVKD, per germline. The CDR3 sequence: CAISERQVGQPQHF. The CDR3 DNA follows: TGTGCCATCAGTGAGCGACAGGTGGGTCAGCCCCAGCATTTT.

V and J are TRBV6-5 and TRBJ1-2, with no clear D. The V gene's germline CDR1 is MNHEY and CDR2 SVGAGI. Trimming left V 4 bases short and J 4 bases short, with 7 bases between. The CDR3 runs 12 residues. The CDR3 loop reads CASSSDTYGYTF. In nucleotides, the CDR3 is TGTGCCAGCAGTTCAGACACCTATGGCTACACCTTC.

This chain connects TRBV27 to TRBJ1-3; D call uncertain. Germline loops: CDR1 MNHEY, CDR2 SMNVEV (reference sequence). V was shortened by 5 bases and J by 2 bases, with 10 bases between the two germline ends. The CDR3 is 14 residues long. The CDR3 loop reads CASSPGGPGNTIYF. The CDR3 DNA reads TGTGCCAGCAGTCCCGGAGGGCCTGGAAACACCATATATTTT.

This sequence joins TRBV3-1 (or the pseudogene TRBV3-2) and TRBJ1-2; possible D gene TRBD1, 5 bases. The CDR3 runs 15 residues. The V end was cut by 1 base, the J end by 4 bases, with 13 bases between. Germline V gene sequence: CDR1 LGHDT, CDR2 YNNKEL (reference sequence). CDR3 sequence (DNA): TGTGCCAGCAGCCAAGGACCGGACAAATCCTATGGCTACACCTTC. This gives the protein CASSQGPDKSYGYTF.

The rearrangement links TRBV7-2 to TRBJ2-7; perhaps TRBD1 as D (6 bases). CDR1 SGHTA and CDR2 FQGNSA come from the germline V gene. The CDR3 covers 16 residues. The ends were cut back, 2 bases at V and 4 bases at J, with 18 bases in the middle. CDR3 sequence (DNA): TGTGCCAGCAGCTTAACGGCAGCAGGGGTATATTACGAGCAGTACTTC. Amino acids: CASSLTAAGVYYEQYF.

The V gene is TRBV28, the J gene TRBJ1-1; 8 positions agree with TRBD1. Germline V gene sequence: CDR1 MDHEN, CDR2 SYDVKM. This CDR3 has 12 amino acids. The V and J ends lost 8 bases and 11 bases, in that order; junction bases with no gene match: 10. Written as DNA, the CDR3 is TGTGCCAGCGCGACAGGGGTAAGAGTGGCTTTCTTT. Its protein is CASATGVRVAFF.

This clone was counted once. V and J are TRBV6-2 or TRBV6-3 and TRBJ2-2; tentatively, D is TRBD1 (6 bases). Germline V gene lookup returns CDR1 MNHEY and CDR2 SVGEGT. The CDR3 runs to 16 residues. V was shortened by 4 bases and J by 0 bases, with 12 bases between the two germline ends. This CDR3 is CASSLFGGTNTGELFF. Here the CDR3 DNA reads TGTGCCAGCAGTTTGTTTGGGGGCACGAACACCGGGGAGCTGTTTTTT.

The rearrangement joins TRBV5-1 to TRBJ2-2, with D possibly being TRBD1 (6 bases). V lost 4 bases and J lost 5, with 15 bases in between. The CDR3 is 15 amino acids. Germline V CDR1 and CDR2: SGHRS, YFSETQ. Here the CDR3 DNA reads TGCGCCAGCAGCCAAACCGACAGGTCTACCGGGGAGCTGTTTTTT. As protein: CASSQTDRSTGELFF.

This chain links TRBV7-9 with TRBJ1-1, with 10 bases aligning to TRBD1. The V segment lost 3 bases and the J segment 5 bases; nucleotides outside the gene matches: 9. Looked up from germline, CDR1 is SEHNR and CDR2 is FQNEAQ (reference sequence). The CDR3 length is 16 residues. The CDR3 DNA sequence: TGTGCCAGCAGCTTCCTCCAAGGACAGGGGGTTACTGAAGCTTTCTTT. This encodes CASSFLQGQGVTEAFF.

The chain links TRBV29-1 to TRBJ2-6; D ambiguous. The CDR3 runs to 12 residues. From germline, CDR1 is SQVTM and CDR2 ANQGSEA. V was clipped by 6 bases and J by 0 bases, with 3 bases between them. This CDR3 is CSVVSGANVLTF. The CDR3 coding sequence is TGCAGCGTCGTCTCTGGGGCCAACGTCCTGACTTTC.

V gene TRBV28 combines with J gene TRBJ1-3; D is uncertain. There are 15 residues in the CDR3. Per germline, CDR1 MDHEN and CDR2 SYDVKM. Trimming took off 5 bases at V and 4 bases at J, with 15 bases between the two ends. Here the CDR3 reads CASSLLSTRGNTIYF. The CDR3 bases are TGTGCCAGCAGTCTCCTCAGTACGCGGGGAAACACCATATATTTT.

This clone showed up just a few times. The gene calls are TRBV24-1 and TRBJ1-5; possible D gene TRBD1, 5 bases. V was cut by 0 bases and J by 8 bases, with 10 bases left in between. This CDR3 contains 14 residues. CDR1 and CDR2 (germline): KGHDR, SFDVKD. CDR3 protein: CATSDLKGLKPQHF. CDR3 DNA: TGTGCCACCAGTGATTTGAAGGGGTTGAAGCCCCAGCATTTT.

The chain recombines TRBV20-1 with TRBJ1-2; a weak D match, TRBD1 (5 bases). Germline V gives CDR1 DFQATT, CDR2 SNEGSKA (reference sequence). Trimming removed 4 bases at V and 4 bases at J, with 7 bases between. The CDR3 extends over 11 amino acids. The CDR3 nucleotides read TGCAGTGCTAAAACAGGCTATGGCTACACCTTC. It yields the protein CSAKTGYGYTF.

V gene TRBV25-1 combines with J gene TRBJ1-4, with 9 nucleotides matching TRBD1. This CDR3 region has 14 residues. Germline V gene sequence: CDR1 MGHDK, CDR2 SYGVNS. Trimming removed 6 bases from V and 8 bases from J; junction bases left unmatched: 7. The CDR3 coding sequence is TGTGCCAGCAGCGCGGGACAGGGTGGGGAAAAACTGTTTTTT. Amino acids: CASSAGQGGEKLFF.

The chain has TRBV5-4 and TRBJ2-1; D might be TRBD1 (6 bases). The CDR3 extends over 14 amino acids. V lost 3 bases and J 3 bases, leaving 10 bases between the germline ends. The germline V gene encodes CDR1 SGHNT and CDR2 YYREEE (reference sequence). The CDR3 coding sequence is TGTGCCAGCAGCTCGGACAGCCTCTACAATGAGCAGTTCTTC. Encoded protein: CASSSDSLYNEQFF.

The J gene is TRBJ2-1, the V gene TRBV3-1 (or the pseudogene TRBV3-2), with TRBD2 matching over 12 bases. Germline V gene lookup returns CDR1 LGHDT and CDR2 YNNKEL (reference sequence). CDR3 size: 18 residues. The junction had 11 bases not matched to a gene; V was cut back by 3 bases and J by 5 bases. The CDR3 nucleotides are TGTGCCAGCAGCCAGCCTCTACGGACTAGCGGGAACCACAATGAGCAGTTCTTC. This encodes CASSQPLRTSGNHNEQFF.

This rearrangement joins TRBV27 to TRBJ1-4; D gene ambiguous. The CDR3 spans 17 residues. CDR1 is MNHEY and CDR2 is SMNVEV in the germline V gene (reference sequence). Trimming removed 0 bases from V and 10 bases from J, with 21 bases in between. The CDR3 protein is CASSLSAIERYRGKLFF. In DNA form, the CDR3 reads TGTGCCAGCAGTTTATCCGCGATAGAGCGTTACCGAGGAAAACTGTTTTTT. Combining the CDR3 with reference TRBV27 and TRBJ1-4 gives the whole variable domain EAQVTQNPRYLITVTGKKLTVTCSQNMNHEYMSWYRQDPGLGLRQIYYSMNVEVTDKGDVPEGYKVSRKEKRNFPLILESPSPNQTSLYFCASSLSAIERYRGKLFFGSGTQLSVL.

The genes are TRBV28 and TRBJ2-7, with D tentatively TRBD2 (5 bases). V lost 6 bases to trimming and J lost 2 bases, with 8 bases between them. The CDR3 is made up of 12 amino acids. Germline CDR1 MDHEN, CDR2 SYDVKM. CDR3 in amino acids: CASRGAPYEQYF. CDR3 bases: TGTGCCAGCAGGGGAGCCCCCTACGAGCAGTACTTC.

The chain uses TRBV5-5 and TRBJ1-2; D is perhaps TRBD1 (6 bases). The CDR3 totals 16 residues. V lost 4 bases to trimming and J lost 2 bases, with 18 bases between them. Germline assignment: CDR1 SGHKS and CDR2 YYEKEE (reference sequence). In DNA form, the CDR3 reads TGTGCCAGCAGCCCCAACAGGGATAGCCTCAACTATGGCTACACCTTC. The encoded protein is CASSPNRDSLNYGYTF.